The T cell receptor beta chain described here comes from a study of T-cell memory formation after mild COVID-19. CDR1 and CDR2 from the germline V gene are MNHEY and SMNVEV (reference sequence). The germline V and J ends were trimmed by 6 bases and 6 bases, with 16 bases remaining between them. This CDR3 contains 14 residues. With respect to this clonotype: Its antigen is not identified.

Using its own MiXCR run on the 5' RACE reads, TCRdb lists one record per CDR3 protein. The sample yields hundreds of thousands of distinct CDR3 sequences, approximately 29% seen once. Study results and limitations: There was a balanced CD4/CD8 profile in clones contracting day 15 to 85, and later expanders leaned CD4+.

The gene calls are TRBV27 and TRBJ2-3; D possibly matches TRBD1 or TRBD2 (5 bases each). The material sequenced was PBMCs or a T cell subset sorted from them (not recorded which). The sequence was collected from an adult woman who had mild COVID-19 (a few samples of this study predate the infection). Cell type and time point are not known. The CDR3 bases are TGTGCCAGCAGCCGGGACGGGTTAATGGATACGCAGTATTTT. This gives the protein CASSRDGLMDTQYF.